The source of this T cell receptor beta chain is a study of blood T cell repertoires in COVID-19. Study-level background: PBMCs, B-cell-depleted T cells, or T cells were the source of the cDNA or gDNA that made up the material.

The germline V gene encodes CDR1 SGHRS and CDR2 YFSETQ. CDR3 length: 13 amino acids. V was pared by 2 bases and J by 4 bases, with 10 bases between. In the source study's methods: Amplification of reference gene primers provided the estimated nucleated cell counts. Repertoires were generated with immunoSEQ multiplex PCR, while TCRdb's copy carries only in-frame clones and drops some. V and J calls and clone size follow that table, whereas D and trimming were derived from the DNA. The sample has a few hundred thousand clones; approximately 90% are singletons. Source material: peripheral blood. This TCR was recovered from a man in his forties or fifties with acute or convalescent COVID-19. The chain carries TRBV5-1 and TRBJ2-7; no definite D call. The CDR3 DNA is TGCGCCAGCAGCTTTTCCCCTTCTTACGAGCAGTACTTC. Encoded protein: CASSFSPSYEQYF. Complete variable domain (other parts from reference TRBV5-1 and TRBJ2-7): KAGVTQTPRYLIKTRGQQVTLSCSPISGHRSVSWYQQTPGQGLQFLFEYFSETQRNKGNFPGRFSGRQFSNSRSEMNVSTLELGDSALYLCASSFSPSYEQYFGPGTRLTVT.